This T cell receptor (beta chain) appears in the sequencing data of a study of blood T cells in healthy people across ages (dated by TCRdb to between 2014 and 2016). Regarding the complete study: In model experiments, roughly one uniquely barcoded TCR beta cDNA molecule per two T cells was captured by template switching. To track age-related changes in TCR beta repertoire diversity, the study relied on deep sequencing normalized with unique cDNA molecular identifiers. The donors were split into four age groups: young (average around 15 years), middle-aged (over 35), aged (approximately 60) and long-lived (roughly 77). Two additional independent replicas of 1 million unique cDNA reads from the same blood draw were analyzed for two donors (one aged 18 to 30 and one aged 80 or older). What the authors observed across the whole study: Estimates of total diversity from one million sequenced T cells were regarded as lower bounds and underestimates. Because profiling used bulk unsorted PBMCs, naive and antigen-experienced compartments could not be compared conclusively. A strong correlation was found between observed TCR beta diversity and the percentage of naive T cells measured by flow cytometry. The CMV infection status of donors was not known, potentially confounding age-related changes in expanded clonotypes. Compared with the aged group, more naive CD4+ T cells, fewer expanded clones and increased TCR diversity were shown by the long-lived group, suggesting age selection. As age increased, observed TCR beta diversity per million T cells dropped in a roughly linear way, and a significant reduction was already evident by age about 40.

From the germline V gene, CDR1 is SGHTA and CDR2 is FQGNSA. The CDR3 has 16 amino acids, counting the end cysteine and phenylalanine. The read is trimmed to its CDR3 DNA, 48 bases read in frame from base 1. The roughly 37 donors, aged about 6 to 100 years, were systemically healthy Caucasian individuals from Russia. Approximately 9.3 milliliters of peripheral blood were collected from each donor into EDTA-treated Vacutainer tubes. Ficoll-Paque density-gradient centrifugation was used to isolate PBMCs, with at least 7 million per sample. Total RNA was extracted from PBMCs with Trizol reagent, with at least 5 micrograms obtained per sample. Naive CD45RAhigh/CD27high T cell percentages were measured by flow cytometry on a PBMC aliquot from every donor. Library preparation employed 5' RACE. Sequencer: Illumina HiSeq 2500. A second PCR of about 6 to 11 cycles was performed with a sample-barcoded 5' primer and a J-beta primer mix. A unique molecular identifier was introduced onto each TCR beta cDNA molecule by a template-switch 5' adaptor carrying 12 random nucleotides. Each sample yielded at least 2.5 million CDR3-containing paired-end reads. All of the RNA was converted into first-strand cDNA using the Mint cDNA synthesis kit, with a TRBC-specific oligonucleotide serving as the primer. All cDNA was treated with uracil-DNA glycosylase and then went through a first 18-cycle PCR with the universal primers M1SS and BC2_uni_R. The authors' pipeline ran thus. Each sample was normalized by randomly selecting 1 million high-quality reads, each carrying a distinct molecular identifier. Instead of being binned into consensus sequences, reads that shared molecular identifiers were thrown out. MiTCR, with a Q25 quality threshold and the strictest error-elimination algorithm, was used for CDR3 identification, clonotype clustering and error correction. A nonparametric unseen species model with Euler transformation was used to estimate lower-bound total TCR beta diversity. TCRdb reprocessed the public reads (quality trimming at Q25 with fastp, clone calling with MiXCR) and kept in-frame beta chains. CDR3 protein duplicates are merged, each entry listing the most common genes and DNA. These V and J calls derive from TCRdb rather than the authors' analysis. This sample has 800,000 to 1,300,000 distinct CDR3 sequences in its table, and approximately 25% of those were observed once. Approximately 0.7% of the sample comes from the top ten.

This clonotype was counted a few times. Its antigen is currently not known. No base quality values were provided; no much bigger clone lies one nucleotide off. The sample also formed part of further work on T cells of mothers and their children. That second report states: Nine systemically healthy Caucasian individuals served as donors, namely three mothers together with their six children. cDNA synthesis consumed the entire amount of extracted RNA, loaded at 1.5 ug RNA in each 15 ul reaction. Sample barcodes and 2-4 random nucleotides were added via the M1S primer in the second PCR. Over 8.5 million TCR beta CDR3 reads came from each mother, compared with around 3 million reads from each child. Thymic selection shapes the output of TCR recombination in a similar way in related and unrelated pairs, and inherited differences have a minor effect. Related mother-child pairs always showed normalized repertoire overlap that was slightly higher than in unrelated mother-child pairs, though the difference was never significant. No persistent microchimeric T cell clones were detected, at a sensitivity of roughly 100 clones per million clonotypes. To look for features that set related mother-child pairs apart from unrelated individuals, the researchers ran deep NGS to compare the TCR beta repertoires of mothers and children. The mean age was 40 +/- 4 years for the mothers and around 11 +/- 4 years for the children. Libraries were sequenced on Illumina HiSeq 2000 with 100+100 nt paired-end reads after adapter ligation with NEBNext reagents. To prevent cross-contamination, the mother and child libraries were prepared a month apart and were sequenced in separate runs. For each donor, somewhere between roughly 500,000 and 2,300,000 distinct TCR beta clonotypes were identified. Naive TCR beta clonotypes were estimated from low-frequency clonotypes matched to each donor's FACS-determined naive share, without sorting.

Sequencing was done on a sample of blood. The chain is made from TRBV7-2 and TRBJ2-5; 7 of the junction bases match TRBD1. The last part of the DNA fits TRBJ2-7 better; the J call may be wrong. This sequence originates from a girl aged 2 to 10 in good health. At the DNA level, the sequence is TGTGCCAGCAGCTTAGGTGTGGGACAGCCAACCTACGAGCAGTACTTC. Its protein reads: CASSLGVGQPTYEQYF.